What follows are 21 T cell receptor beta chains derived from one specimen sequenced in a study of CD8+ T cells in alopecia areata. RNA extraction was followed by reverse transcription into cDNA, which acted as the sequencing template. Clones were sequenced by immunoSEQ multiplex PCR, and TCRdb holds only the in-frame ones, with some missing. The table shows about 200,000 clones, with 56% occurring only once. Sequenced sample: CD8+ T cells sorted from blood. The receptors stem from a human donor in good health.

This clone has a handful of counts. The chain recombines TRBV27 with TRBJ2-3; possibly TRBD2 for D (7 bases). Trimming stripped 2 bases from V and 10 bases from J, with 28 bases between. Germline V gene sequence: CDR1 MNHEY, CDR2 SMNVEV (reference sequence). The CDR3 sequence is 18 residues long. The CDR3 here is CASSLLGRAGALWEAQYF. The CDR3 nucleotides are TGTGCCAGCAGTTTACTGGGAAGGGCGGGGGCCCTATGGGAGGCGCAGTATTTT.

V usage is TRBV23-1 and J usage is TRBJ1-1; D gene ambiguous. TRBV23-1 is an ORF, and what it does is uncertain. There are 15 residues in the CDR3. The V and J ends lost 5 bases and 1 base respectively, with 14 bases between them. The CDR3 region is CASSMRPAQNTEAFF. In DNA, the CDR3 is TGCGCCAGCAGTATGAGACCGGCCCAGAACACTGAAGCTTTCTTT.

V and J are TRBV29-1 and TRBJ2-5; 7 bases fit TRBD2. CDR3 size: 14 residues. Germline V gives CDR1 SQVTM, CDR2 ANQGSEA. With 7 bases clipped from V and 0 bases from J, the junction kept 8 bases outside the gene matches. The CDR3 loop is CSATSGEYQETQYF. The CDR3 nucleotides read TGCAGCGCCACCAGCGGGGAATACCAAGAGACCCAGTACTTC.

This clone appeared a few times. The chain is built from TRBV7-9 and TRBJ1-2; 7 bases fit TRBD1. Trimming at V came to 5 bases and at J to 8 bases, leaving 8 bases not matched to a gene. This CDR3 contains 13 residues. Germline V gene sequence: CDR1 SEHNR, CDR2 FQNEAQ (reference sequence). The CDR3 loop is CASSDTTGYGYTF. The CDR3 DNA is TGTGCCAGCAGCGATACGACAGGGTACGGCTACACCTTC.

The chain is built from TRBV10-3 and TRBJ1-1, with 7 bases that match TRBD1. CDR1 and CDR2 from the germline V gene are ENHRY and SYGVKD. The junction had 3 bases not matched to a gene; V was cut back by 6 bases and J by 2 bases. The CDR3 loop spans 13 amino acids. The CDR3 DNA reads TGTGCCATCAGCGACAGGGCTAACACTGAAGCTTTCTTT. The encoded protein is CAISDRANTEAFF.

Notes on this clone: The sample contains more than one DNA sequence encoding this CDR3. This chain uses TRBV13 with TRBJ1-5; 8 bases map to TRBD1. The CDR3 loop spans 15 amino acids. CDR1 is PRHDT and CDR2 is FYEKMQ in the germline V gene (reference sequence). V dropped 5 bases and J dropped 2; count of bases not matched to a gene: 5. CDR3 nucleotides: TGTGCCAGCAGCCAAGGACAGGGTGGCAATCAGCCCCAGCATTTT. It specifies CASSQGQGGNQPQHF.

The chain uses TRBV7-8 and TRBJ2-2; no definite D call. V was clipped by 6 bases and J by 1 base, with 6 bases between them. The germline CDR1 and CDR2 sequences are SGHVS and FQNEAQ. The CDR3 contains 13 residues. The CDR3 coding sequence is TGTGCCAGCAGGGATGTGAACACCGGGGAGCTGTTTTTT. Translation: CASRDVNTGELFF. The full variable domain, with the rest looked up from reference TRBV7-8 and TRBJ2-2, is GAGVSQSPRYKVAKRGQDVALRCDPISGHVSLFWYQQALGQGPEFLTYFQNEAQLDKSGLPSDRFFAERPEGSVSTLKIQRTQQEDSAVYLCASRDVNTGELFFGEGSRLTVL.

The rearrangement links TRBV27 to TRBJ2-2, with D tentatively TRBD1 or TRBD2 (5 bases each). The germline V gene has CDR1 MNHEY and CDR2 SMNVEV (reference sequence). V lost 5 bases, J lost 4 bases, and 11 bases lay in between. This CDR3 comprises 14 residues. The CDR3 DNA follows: TGTGCCAGCAGTCCCTCAGGGAGCACCGGGGAGCTGTTTTTT. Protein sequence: CASSPSGSTGELFF.

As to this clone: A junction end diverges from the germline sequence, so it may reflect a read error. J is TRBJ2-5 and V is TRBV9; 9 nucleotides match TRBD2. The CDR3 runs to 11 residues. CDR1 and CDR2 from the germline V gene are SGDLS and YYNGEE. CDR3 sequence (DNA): TGCTGGGGACTAGCTCAAGAGACCCAGTACTTC. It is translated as CWGLAQETQYF.

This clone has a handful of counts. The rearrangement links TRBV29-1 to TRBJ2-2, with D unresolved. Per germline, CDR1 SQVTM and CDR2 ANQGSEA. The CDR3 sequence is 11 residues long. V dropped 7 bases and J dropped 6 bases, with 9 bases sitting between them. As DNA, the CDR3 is TGCAGCGCTATCCTTTCCGGGGAGCTGTTTTTT. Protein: CSAILSGELFF.

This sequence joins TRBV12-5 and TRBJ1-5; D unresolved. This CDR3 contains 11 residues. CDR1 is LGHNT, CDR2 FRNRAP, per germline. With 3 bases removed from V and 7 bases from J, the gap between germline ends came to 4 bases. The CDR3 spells CASGLEQPQHF. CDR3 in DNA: TGTGCTAGTGGTTTAGAGCAGCCCCAGCATTTT.

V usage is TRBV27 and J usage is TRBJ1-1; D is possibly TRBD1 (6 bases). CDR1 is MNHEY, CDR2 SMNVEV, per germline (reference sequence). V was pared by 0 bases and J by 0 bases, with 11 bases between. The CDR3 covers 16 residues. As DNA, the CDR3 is TGTGCCAGCAGTTTATCGACAGGACAGTTGAACACTGAAGCTTTCTTT. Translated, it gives CASSLSTGQLNTEAFF.

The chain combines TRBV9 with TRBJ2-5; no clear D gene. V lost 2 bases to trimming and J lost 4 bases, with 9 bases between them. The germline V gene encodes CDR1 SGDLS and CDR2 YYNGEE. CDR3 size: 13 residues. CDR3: CASSVTLGETQYF. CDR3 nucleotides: TGTGCCAGCAGCGTTACCCTCGGAGAGACCCAGTACTTC.

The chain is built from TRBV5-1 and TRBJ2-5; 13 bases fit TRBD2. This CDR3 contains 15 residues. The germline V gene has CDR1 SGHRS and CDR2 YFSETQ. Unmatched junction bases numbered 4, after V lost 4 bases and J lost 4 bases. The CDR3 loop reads CASSGTSGEGETQYF. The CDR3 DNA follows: TGCGCCAGCAGCGGGACTAGCGGGGAGGGAGAGACCCAGTACTTC.

The CDR3 protein is CASVERAGSNQPQHF. The CDR3 DNA reads as TGTGCCAGCGTCGAACGGGCGGGGAGCAATCAGCCCCAGCATTTT. The genes are TRBV5-6 and TRBJ1-5; D not certain. Looked up from germline, CDR1 is SGHDT and CDR2 is YYEEEE. V was pared by 7 bases and J by 1 base, with 15 bases between. This CDR3 comprises 15 residues.

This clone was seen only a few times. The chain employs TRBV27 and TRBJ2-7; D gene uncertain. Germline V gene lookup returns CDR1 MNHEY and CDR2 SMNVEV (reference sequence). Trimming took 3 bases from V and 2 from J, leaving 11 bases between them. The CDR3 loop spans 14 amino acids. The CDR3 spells CASSFRTPTYEQYF. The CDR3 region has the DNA TGTGCCAGCAGTTTCCGAACGCCAACCTACGAGCAGTACTTC.

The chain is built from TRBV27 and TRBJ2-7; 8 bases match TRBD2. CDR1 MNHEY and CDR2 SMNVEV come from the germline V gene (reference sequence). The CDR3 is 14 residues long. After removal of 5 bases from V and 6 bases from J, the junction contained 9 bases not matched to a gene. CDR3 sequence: CASSPGLELAEQYF. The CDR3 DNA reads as TGTGCCAGCAGTCCGGGACTAGAGCTTGCCGAGCAGTACTTC.

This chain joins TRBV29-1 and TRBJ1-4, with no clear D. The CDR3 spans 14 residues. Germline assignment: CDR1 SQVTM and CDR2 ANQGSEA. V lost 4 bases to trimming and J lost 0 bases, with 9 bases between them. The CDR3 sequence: CSVAADATNEKLFF. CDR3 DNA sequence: TGCAGCGTTGCGGCGGATGCAACTAATGAAAAACTGTTTTTT.

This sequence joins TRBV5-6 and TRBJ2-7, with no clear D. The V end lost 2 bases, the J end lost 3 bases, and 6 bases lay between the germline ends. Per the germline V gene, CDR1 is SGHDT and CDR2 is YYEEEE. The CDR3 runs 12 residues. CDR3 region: CASSFSVYEQYF. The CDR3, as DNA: TGTGCCAGCAGCTTCAGTGTCTACGAGCAGTACTTC.

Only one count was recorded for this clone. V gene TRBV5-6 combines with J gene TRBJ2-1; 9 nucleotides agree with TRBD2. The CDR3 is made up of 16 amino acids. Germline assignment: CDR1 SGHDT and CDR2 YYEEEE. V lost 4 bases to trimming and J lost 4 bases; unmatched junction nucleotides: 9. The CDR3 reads CASSPLPSGGYNEQFF. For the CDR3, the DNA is TGTGCCAGCAGCCCCCTTCCGAGCGGGGGGTACAATGAGCAGTTCTTC.

The CDR3 DNA is TGTGCCAGCAGTCCACGGGACAGTTCCTACGAGCAGTACTTC. Translating gives CASSPRDSSYEQYF. V gene TRBV6-6 combines with J gene TRBJ2-7; 7 positions agree with TRBD1. Germline CDR1 MNHNY, CDR2 SVGAGI (reference sequence). The CDR3 contains 14 residues. Trimming cost V 5 bases and J 1 base; bases outside gene matches: 5.